This TCR beta chain came from a study of CD8+ T cells in alopecia areata. On the study more broadly: Treated patients were given oral tofacitinib, which was dosed at 5 to 10 mg twice daily.

For this clone: At one end, the junction sequence differs from germline, possibly due to a read error.

This CDR3 is 11 amino acids long. Germline CDR1 SQVTM, CDR2 ANQGSEA. After isolation, RNA underwent reverse transcription to generate cDNA as the sequencing template. Repertoires were generated with immunoSEQ multiplex PCR, while TCRdb's copy carries only in-frame clones and drops some. The data show 170,000 or so clones, roughly 60% seen once. The sequence was obtained from a human donor with alopecia areata. The material was CD4+ T cells sorted from blood, obtained at week 0. The chain carries TRBV29-1 and TRBJ1-1; D unresolved. This chain's CDR3 is CSIDTGTEAFF. CDR3 DNA: TGCAGCATTGACACGGGGACTGAAGCTTTCTTT.